This T cell receptor beta chain originates from a study of pediatric ulcerative colitis. A word on this clone: Its antigen is unidentified.

Libraries were prepared by immunoSEQ multiplex PCR; TCRdb keeps only in-frame clonotypes and omits some of them. The table includes tens of thousands of clones, roughly 73% detected once. Rectal tissue came from one to two pinch biopsies taken at colonoscopy. The germline CDR1 and CDR2 sequences are MDHEN and SYDVKM. The CDR3 has 15 amino acids. V was pared by 8 bases and J by 0 bases, with 17 bases between. Findings and caveats of the study: This repertoire reflects total lymphocytes rather than subpopulations like regulatory T cells. Two rectal clonotypes were found only in ulcerative colitis patients, all of them.

The specimen sequenced was gut tissue. The V gene is TRBV28, the J gene TRBJ2-7; TRBD1 is a possible D gene (5 bases). This receptor was identified in a boy younger than 18 with moderate ulcerative colitis. CDR3 bases: TGTGCCAGCCCAAGACCGGACACGATCTCCTACGAGCAGTACTTC. Residues: CASPRPDTISYEQYF. Full variable domain (rest looked up from reference TRBV28 and TRBJ2-7): DVKVTQSSRYLVKRTGEKVFLECVQDMDHENMFWYRQDPGLGLRLIYFSYDVKMKEKGDIPEGYSVSREKKERFSLILESASTNQTSMYLCASPRPDTISYEQYFGPGTRLTVT.